These 18 T cell receptor beta chains share one sample of origin, sequenced in a study of blood T cell repertoires in COVID-19. Assay: immunoSEQ multiplex PCR; the TCRdb copy retains only in-frame clones and omits some. The sample has some 290,000 clones; roughly 93% are singletons. The sample consisted of PBMCs or T cells enriched from blood (not recorded which). These TCRs come from a middle-aged woman with acute COVID-19.

This clone was picked up one time. The chain recombines TRBV2 with TRBJ1-1, with 7 bases aligning to TRBD1. Germline CDR1 SNHLY, CDR2 FYNNEI. The CDR3 length is 14 residues. V lost 6 bases, J lost 2 bases, and 6 bases stayed unmatched. The CDR3 DNA follows: TGTGCCAGCAGCACACAGGGGTTCAACACTGAAGCTTTCTTT. It encodes CASSTQGFNTEAFF.

Regarding this clone: No DNA is shown, since the ends of the CDR3 on it are uncertain; the CDR3 is the one TCRdb lists. J is TRBJ1-2 and V is TRBV27; TRBD1, as called in the table, went unchecked against the DNA. Germline V gene lookup returns CDR1 MNHEY and CDR2 SMNVEV (reference sequence). The CDR3 region is 15 residues in length, termini included. The CDR3 protein is CASSSSGTGVSGYTF.

The chain employs TRBV10-3 and TRBJ2-7, with 7 nucleotides matching TRBD1. The germline V gene has CDR1 ENHRY and CDR2 SYGVKD. Germline trimming cut 3 bases from V and 2 bases from J; bases unmatched to any gene: 7. This CDR3 region has 15 residues. CDR3 sequence reads: CAISDLRDSTYEQYF. The CDR3 region has the DNA TGTGCCATCAGTGACCTCCGGGACAGCACCTACGAGCAGTACTTC.

The CDR3 loop is CASSLSGGAETQYF. CDR3 nucleotides: TGTGCCAGCAGCTTAAGCGGGGGGGCGGAGACCCAGTACTTC. The chain employs TRBV7-3 and TRBJ2-5; 9 nucleotides agree with TRBD2. V dropped 1 base and J dropped 5; count of bases not matched to a gene: 2. The CDR3 totals 14 residues. Germline V lookup: CDR1 SGHTA, CDR2 FQGTGA.

V usage is TRBV7-2 and J usage is TRBJ2-7; maybe TRBD1 (6 bases). The CDR3 consists of 14 residues. Trimming took 1 base from V and 5 from J, leaving 12 bases between them. Germline V gene sequence: CDR1 SGHTA, CDR2 FQGNSA. CDR3: CASSLGGPGHEQYF. CDR3 sequence (DNA): TGTGCCAGCAGCTTAGGGGGGCCAGGTCACGAGCAGTACTTC. The full variable domain, with the rest looked up from reference TRBV7-2 and TRBJ2-7, is GAGVSQSPSNKVTEKGKDVELRCDPISGHTALYWYRQSLGQGLEFLIYFQGNSAPDKSGLPSDRFSAERTGGSVSTLTIQRTQQEDSAVYLCASSLGGPGHEQYFGPGTRLTVT.

This chain uses TRBV4-2 with TRBJ1-2; tentatively, D is TRBD1 (6 bases). Per the germline V gene, CDR1 is LGHNA and CDR2 is YNFKEQ. The V and J ends lost 0 bases and 4 bases respectively, with 12 bases between them. CDR3 length: 15 amino acids. The chain's CDR3 is CASSQDWRGGYGYTF. The CDR3 DNA sequence: TGTGCCAGCAGCCAAGATTGGAGGGGGGGCTATGGCTACACCTTC.

V usage is TRBV11-3 and J usage is TRBJ1-1; perhaps TRBD1 as D (5 bases). Germline V gene sequence: CDR1 SGHNT, CDR2 YENEEA. The length of the CDR3 is 15 residues. Trimming pared 5 bases from V and 5 bases from J, leaving 18 bases between. The CDR3 sequence is CASSPGGAGLTEAFF. The CDR3 DNA sequence: TGTGCCAGCAGCCCGGGCGGGGCGGGGTTGACTGAAGCTTTCTTT.

V and J are TRBV27 and TRBJ1-2, with TRBD1 identical over 7 bases. The V gene end was trimmed by 6 bases and the J gene end by 4 bases; junction bases not matched to a gene: 5. The CDR3 extends over 13 amino acids. Per germline, CDR1 MNHEY and CDR2 SMNVEV (reference sequence). The CDR3 spells CASSRDSFYGYTF. Here the CDR3 DNA reads TGTGCCAGCAGCCGGGACAGTTTCTATGGCTACACCTTC.

This sequence joins TRBV19 and TRBJ1-1; D call uncertain. Looked up from germline, CDR1 is LNHDA and CDR2 is SQIVND (reference sequence). The CDR3 runs to 15 residues. The V end was cut by 4 bases, the J end by 4 bases, with 16 bases between. CDR3 region: CASSREQRRITEAFF. The CDR3 bases are TGTGCCAGTAGTAGAGAACAGCGGAGGATCACTGAAGCTTTCTTT.

This rearrangement joins TRBV24-1 to TRBJ2-3; maybe TRBD2 (5 bases). V dropped 3 bases and J dropped 6 bases, with 15 bases sitting between them. This CDR3 is built from 15 residues. The germline gives CDR1 KGHDR, CDR2 SFDVKD. CDR3 amino acids: CATSDSGEGWDTQYF. The CDR3 DNA reads as TGTGCCACCAGTGATAGCGGCGAGGGTTGGGATACGCAGTATTTT.

V usage is TRBV5-1 and J usage is TRBJ2-1; D may be TRBD2 (5 bases). V lost 4 bases to trimming and J lost 13 bases, with 27 bases between them. Germline V gene sequence: CDR1 SGHRS, CDR2 YFSETQ. CDR3 length: 16 amino acids. CDR3 nucleotide sequence: TGCGCCAGCAGCGGCGGCCCCCTTAAAGTTGAGACTACCCAGTTCTTC. The encoded protein is CASSGGPLKVETTQFF.

The rearrangement joins TRBV2 to TRBJ1-1; D is ambiguous. This CDR3 region has 13 residues. Trimming cost V 5 bases and J 0 bases, with 7 bases left between them. Germline V gene lookup returns CDR1 SNHLY and CDR2 FYNNEI. This chain's CDR3 is CASSWEVNTEAFF. The CDR3 region has the DNA TGTGCCAGCAGTTGGGAGGTGAACACTGAAGCTTTCTTT. The whole variable domain, remainder taken from reference TRBV2 and TRBJ1-1, is EPEVTQTPSHQVTQMGQEVILRCVPISNHLYFYWYRQILGQKVEFLVSFYNNEISEKSEIFDDQFSVERPDGSNFTLKIRSTKLEDSAMYFCASSWEVNTEAFFGQGTRLTVV.

The V and J genes are TRBV5-1 and TRBJ1-1, with 7 nucleotides matching TRBD1. V gave up 0 bases and J gave up 4 bases; unmatched junction bases: 6. Per germline, CDR1 SGHRS and CDR2 YFSETQ. This CDR3 is 15 amino acids long. The CDR3 loop reads CASSLVQGGGTEAFF. For the CDR3, the DNA is TGCGCCAGCAGCTTGGTTCAGGGGGGCGGCACTGAAGCTTTCTTT.

The chain carries TRBV5-1 and TRBJ1-5, with TRBD1 as a possible D gene (5 bases). There are 15 residues in the CDR3. Germline V gives CDR1 SGHRS, CDR2 YFSETQ. Between the trimmed V and J ends, which lost 0 bases and 4 bases, there was a span of 11 bases. CDR3 coding DNA: TGCGCCAGCAGCTTGGATCAGGGCCCTAATCAGCCCCAGCATTTT. Translating it yields CASSLDQGPNQPQHF.

The chain joins TRBV9 to TRBJ2-1, with a weak D call TRBD1 (5 bases). CDR1 is SGDLS, CDR2 YYNGEE, per germline. V was cut by 5 bases and J by 0 bases, with 15 bases left in between. This CDR3 is 16 amino acids long. Written as DNA, the CDR3 is TGTGCCAGCAGTCGAGGATGGGGCACCTCCTACAATGAGCAGTTCTTC. It specifies CASSRGWGTSYNEQFF.

The CDR3 DNA follows: TGCGCCAGCTGGCGGGCGGAAGGCACAGATACGCAGTATTTT. This encodes CASWRAEGTDTQYF. The chain carries TRBV5-1 and TRBJ2-3, with a weak D call TRBD2 (5 bases). Germline CDR1 reads SGHRS; CDR2 reads YFSETQ. The CDR3 contains 14 residues. V was trimmed by 7 bases and J by 1 base, leaving 13 bases between them.

V usage is TRBV30 and J usage is TRBJ2-3, with 8 nucleotides matching TRBD1. Trimming took 4 bases from V and 6 from J; bases not matched to a gene: 18. The CDR3 extends over 17 amino acids. Per the germline V gene, CDR1 is GTSNPN and CDR2 is SVGIG (reference sequence). CDR3 sequence reads: CAWTSTDRGRELDTQYF. In nucleotides, the CDR3 is TGTGCCTGGACCTCGACCGACAGGGGAAGGGAGCTGGATACGCAGTATTTT.

Regarding this clone: The sample holds other DNA sequences that translate to the same CDR3. The chain employs TRBV30 and TRBJ1-5; D may be TRBD1 (5 bases). This CDR3 comprises 13 residues. Trimming left V 5 bases short and J 1 base short, with 9 bases between. Per the germline V gene, CDR1 is GTSNPN and CDR2 is SVGIG (reference sequence). CDR3 amino acids: CAWSGGSNQPQHF. DNA of the CDR3: TGTGCCTGGTCCGGGGGGAGCAATCAGCCCCAGCATTTT.